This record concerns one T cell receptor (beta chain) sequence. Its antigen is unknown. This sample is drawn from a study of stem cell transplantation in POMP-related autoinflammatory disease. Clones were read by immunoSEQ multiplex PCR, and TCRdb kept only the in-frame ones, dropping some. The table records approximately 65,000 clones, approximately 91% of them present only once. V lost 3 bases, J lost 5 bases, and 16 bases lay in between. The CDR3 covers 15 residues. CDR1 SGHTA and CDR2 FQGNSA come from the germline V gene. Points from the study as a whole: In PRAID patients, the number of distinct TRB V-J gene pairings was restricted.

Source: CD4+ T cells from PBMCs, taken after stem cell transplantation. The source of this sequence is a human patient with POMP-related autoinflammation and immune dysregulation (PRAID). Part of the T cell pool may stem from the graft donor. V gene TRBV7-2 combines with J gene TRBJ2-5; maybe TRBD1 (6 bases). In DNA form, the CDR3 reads TGTGCCAGCAGCTTGAGGCTGGGGGCCGGGGAGACCCAGTACTTC. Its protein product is CASSLRLGAGETQYF.